This T cell receptor (beta chain) appears in the sequencing data of a study of blood T cells in healthy people across ages. Through a sample-barcoded 5' primer and a J-beta primer mix, a second PCR was run for about 7 to 12 cycles. TCRdb reprocessed the 5' RACE reads via MiXCR and lists one record per CDR3 protein. The sample yields about 800,000 distinct CDR3 sequences, 55% to 70% seen once. Trimming removed 2 bases from V and 7 bases from J; junction bases left unmatched: 5. This CDR3 has 15 amino acids. Germline V lookup: CDR1 LGHDT, CDR2 YNNKEL (reference sequence). Input material: blood. The J gene is TRBJ2-1, the V gene TRBV3-1; the match to TRBD2 covers 10 bases. The clonotype comes from a man aged 25-45 years in good health. The chain's CDR3 is CASSQTAGGHNEQFF. The DNA of the CDR3 is TGTGCCAGCAGCCAAACAGCGGGGGGGCATAATGAGCAGTTCTTC.